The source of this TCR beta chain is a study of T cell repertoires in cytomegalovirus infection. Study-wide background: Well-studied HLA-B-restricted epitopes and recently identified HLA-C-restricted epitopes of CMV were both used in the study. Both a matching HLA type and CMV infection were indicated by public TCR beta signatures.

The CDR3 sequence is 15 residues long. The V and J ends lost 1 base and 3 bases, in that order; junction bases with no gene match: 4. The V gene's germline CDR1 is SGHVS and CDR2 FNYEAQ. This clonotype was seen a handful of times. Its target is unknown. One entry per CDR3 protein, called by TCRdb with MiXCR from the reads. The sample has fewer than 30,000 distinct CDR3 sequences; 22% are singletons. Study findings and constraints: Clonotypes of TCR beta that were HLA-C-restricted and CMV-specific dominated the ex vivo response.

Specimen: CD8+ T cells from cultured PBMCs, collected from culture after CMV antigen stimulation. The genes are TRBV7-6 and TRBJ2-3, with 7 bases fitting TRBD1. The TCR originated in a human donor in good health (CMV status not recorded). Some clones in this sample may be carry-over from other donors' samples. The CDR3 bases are TGTGCCAGCAGCTTAGGGGGGACAGCAACAGATACGCAGTATTTT. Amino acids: CASSLGGTATDTQYF.